This T cell receptor (beta chain) was found in a study of T cell responses to AZD1222 COVID-19 vaccine. This clone was counted a single time. Only in-frame clones appear in the TCRdb table, and some are missing; sequencing was by immunoSEQ multiplex PCR. The data contain 80,000 or so clones, about nine tenths of them singletons. Germline-derived CDR1 and CDR2 are SGHNT and YENEEA. J was trimmed by 6 bases and V by 3 bases; bases with no gene match: 4. This CDR3 region has 14 residues. The genes are TRBV11-3 and TRBJ2-2; TRBD1 matches at 7 bases. This TCR was recovered from an adult who received the AZD1222 COVID-19 vaccine. The source was peripheral blood, collected 28 days after the second AZD1222 dose. The CDR3 is CASSLTGSSGELFF. The DNA for the CDR3 is TGTGCCAGCAGCTTGACAGGGTCTTCCGGGGAGCTGTTTTTT.